The 13 T cell receptor beta chains below come from one sample, sequenced in a study of PD-L1 blockade in urothelial cancer. Time point specified: pretreatment peripheral blood. Generated by immunoSEQ multiplex PCR, the TCRdb table keeps only in-frame clones and is missing some. The sample consists of 84,000 or so clones, around 85% of them appearing once. Sequences were derived from PBMCs, sampled around atezolizumab (anti-PD-L1) treatment. Receptor source: a man aged 55 to 70 with urothelial cancer.

The V and J genes are TRBV6-6 and TRBJ1-1, with 9 positions matching TRBD1. This CDR3 spans 16 amino acids. Germline CDR1 and CDR2: MNHNY and SVGAGI (reference sequence). V was pared by 6 bases and J by 1 base, with 9 bases of the junction left unmatched. Here the CDR3 reads CASSLGTGSGNTEAFF. CDR3 coding DNA: TGTGCCAGCAGCCTTGGGACAGGGTCTGGGAACACTGAAGCTTTCTTT.

V gene TRBV5-1 combines with J gene TRBJ1-1; TRBD1 might be the D (5 bases). Germline V CDR1 and CDR2: SGHRS, YFSETQ. Trimming took off 7 bases at V and 1 base at J, with 11 bases between the two ends. The CDR3 contains 13 residues. CDR3 in DNA: TGCGCCAGCCTTGGGGGGGAGAACACTGAAGCTTTCTTT. Protein: CASLGGENTEAFF.

This rearrangement joins TRBV15 to TRBJ2-2, with no clear D. The CDR3 length is 16 residues. V shed 5 bases and J shed 1 base, with 14 bases lying between them. Per the germline V gene, CDR1 is LNHNV and CDR2 is YYDKDF (reference sequence). In DNA, the CDR3 is TGTGCCACCAGCCCCCTTAAATCGGGGAACACCGGGGAGCTGTTTTTT. Translation: CATSPLKSGNTGELFF.

This rearrangement joins TRBV30 to TRBJ2-4; TRBD1 might be the D (5 bases). Deletions cut 1 base from V and 3 bases from J, with 13 bases between. CDR3 size: 15 residues. Germline CDR1 GTSNPN, CDR2 SVGIG (reference sequence). The CDR3: CAWSAGHGLKNIQYF. CDR3 nucleotide sequence: TGTGCCTGGAGTGCCGGACACGGGCTCAAAAACATTCAGTACTTC.

The chain links TRBV9 to TRBJ2-5; 7 bases map to TRBD1. J was trimmed by 1 base and V by 3 bases; bases with no gene match: 6. Germline V lookup: CDR1 SGDLS, CDR2 YYNGEE. CDR3 length equals 15 residues. CDR3 loop: CASSEGDSTQETQYF. The CDR3 DNA follows: TGTGCCAGCAGCGAGGGGGACAGTACCCAAGAGACCCAGTACTTC.

The chain couples TRBV6-6 to TRBJ1-2; TRBD1 matches 9 bases. Looked up from germline, CDR1 is MNHNY and CDR2 is SVGAGI (reference sequence). V shed 5 bases, J shed 8 bases, and the junction held 6 bases outside the gene matches. The CDR3 loop spans 13 amino acids. CDR3 in amino acids: CASSGTGIGGYTF. CDR3 bases: TGTGCCAGCAGTGGGACAGGGATTGGCGGCTACACCTTC.

CDR3: CASSVSVTTDTQYF. CDR3 nucleotides: TGTGCCAGCAGCGTTAGCGTTACCACAGATACGCAGTATTTT. The rearrangement links TRBV9 to TRBJ2-3; a weak D match, TRBD2 (5 bases). The CDR3 is 14 residues long. Germline CDR1 and CDR2: SGDLS and YYNGEE. V was shortened by 2 bases and J by 2 bases, with 9 bases between the two germline ends.

The rearrangement uses TRBV29-1 and TRBJ2-7, with TRBD1 matching 8 bases. Germline V lookup: CDR1 SQVTM, CDR2 ANQGSEA. V dropped 4 bases and J dropped 1; count of bases not matched to a gene: 15. The CDR3 extends over 17 amino acids. CDR3 bases: TGCAGCGTTGCAGGGGGCCCGCAGACTTCACTATCCTACGAGCAGTACTTC. Translating it yields CSVAGGPQTSLSYEQYF.

V gene TRBV6-5 combines with J gene TRBJ1-1; D uncertain. This CDR3 has 15 amino acids. The ends were cut back, 8 bases at V and 1 base at J, with 17 bases in the middle. Germline V gives CDR1 MNHEY, CDR2 SVGAGI. CDR3 protein: CASGRLTRRNTEAFF. In DNA form, the CDR3 reads TGTGCCAGCGGACGCCTTACTAGGAGGAACACTGAAGCTTTCTTT.

J is TRBJ2-1 and V is TRBV19; 12 nucleotides agree with TRBD2. The CDR3 contains 15 residues. Trimming at V came to 0 bases and at J to 10 bases, leaving 4 bases not matched to a gene. Germline-derived CDR1 and CDR2 are LNHDA and SQIVND (reference sequence). The CDR3 reads CASSIELAGGREQFF. CDR3 nucleotide sequence: TGTGCCAGTAGTATAGAGCTAGCGGGGGGGAGGGAGCAGTTCTTC.

This chain uses TRBV9 with TRBJ1-1, with D maybe TRBD1 (5 bases). The CDR3 runs 18 residues. CDR1 and CDR2 from the germline V gene are SGDLS and YYNGEE. V gave up 4 bases and J gave up 0 bases, with 22 bases separating them. CDR3 sequence: CASSPTLPGRMVNTEAFF. CDR3 in DNA: TGTGCCAGCAGCCCTACTCTTCCAGGGCGAATGGTGAACACTGAAGCTTTCTTT.

This clone appeared a single time. The chain is built from TRBV5-6 and TRBJ1-2; tentative D call: TRBD1 (6 bases). V lost 3 bases and J 4 bases, leaving 16 bases between the germline ends. Germline CDR1 and CDR2: SGHDT and YYEEEE. The CDR3 covers 15 residues. This chain's CDR3 is CASSSGGRGGYGYTF. Here the CDR3 DNA reads TGTGCCAGCAGCTCGGGCGGCAGGGGCGGCTATGGCTACACCTTC.

CDR3 amino acids: CASSLAEDQPQHF. In DNA, the CDR3 is TGTGCCAGCAGCCTTGCAGAGGATCAGCCCCAGCATTTT. V is TRBV9 and J is TRBJ1-5; D is ambiguous. This CDR3 spans 13 amino acids. The germline gives CDR1 SGDLS, CDR2 YYNGEE. With 4 bases removed from V and 5 bases from J, the gap between germline ends came to 10 bases.